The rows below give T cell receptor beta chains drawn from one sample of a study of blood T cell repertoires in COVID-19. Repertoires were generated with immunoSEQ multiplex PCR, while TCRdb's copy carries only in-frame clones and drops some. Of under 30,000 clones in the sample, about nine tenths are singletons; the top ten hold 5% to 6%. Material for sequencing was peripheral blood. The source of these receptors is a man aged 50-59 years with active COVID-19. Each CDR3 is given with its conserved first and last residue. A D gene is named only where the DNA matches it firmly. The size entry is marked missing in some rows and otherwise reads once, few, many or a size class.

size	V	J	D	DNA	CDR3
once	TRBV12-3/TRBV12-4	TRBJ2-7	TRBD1	TGTGCCAGCAGTGCGGGACAGGGCCACGAGCAGTACTTC	CASSAGQGHEQYF
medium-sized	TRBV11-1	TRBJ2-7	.	TGTGCCAGCAGCTTAGGGGGAGAGGTCGGCGAGCAGTACTTC	CASSLGGEVGEQYF
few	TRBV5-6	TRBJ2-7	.	TGTGCCAGCAGCTTGCCCCGGGGAGAGCAGTACTTC	CASSLPRGEQYF
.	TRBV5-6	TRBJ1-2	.	TGTGCCAGCAGCCCCGACAGGCAGGGTGGCTACACCTTC	CASSPDRQGGYTF
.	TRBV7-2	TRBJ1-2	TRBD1	TGTGCCAGCAGCTGGGGACAGGGGAACTATGGCTACACCTTC	CASSWGQGNYGYTF
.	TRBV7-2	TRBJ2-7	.	TGTGCCAGCAGCTTAGAGAGGAGGCTGAAGTACGAGCAGTACTTC	CASSLERRLKYEQYF
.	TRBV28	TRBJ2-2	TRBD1	TGTGCCAGCAAGGGGACAGGGGGCACCGGGGAGCTGTTTTTT	CASKGTGGTGELFF
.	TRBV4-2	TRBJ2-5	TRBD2	TGTGCCAGCAGCCAAGTCGGACTAGCGGGAGGTCAAGAGACCCAGTACTTC	CASSQVGLAGGQETQYF
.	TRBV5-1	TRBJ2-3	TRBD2	TGCGCCAGCAGCAACCCGGGACTAGCGGGAACCTCGGCAGATACGCAGTATTTT	CASSNPGLAGTSADTQYF
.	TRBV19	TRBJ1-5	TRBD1	TGTGCCAGTAGTGTCGACAGGGTGAGCAATCAGCCCCAGCATTTT	CASSVDRVSNQPQHF
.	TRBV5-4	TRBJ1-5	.	TGTGCCAGCAGCCAATCAGGGGAGATTGGACAGCCCCAGCATTTT	CASSQSGEIGQPQHF
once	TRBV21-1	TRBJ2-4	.	TGTGCCAGCAGCAAAGTAGACAGGGGTAGGGGGAACATTCAGTACTTC	CASSKVDRGRGNIQYF
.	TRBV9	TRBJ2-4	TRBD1	TGTGCCAGCAGCGCCACGGGACAGGGGGGATTAATTCAGTACTTC	CASSATGQGGLIQYF
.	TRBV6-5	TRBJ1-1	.	TGTGCCAGCATAATGGACGGGGGGACTGAAGCTTTCTTT	CASIMDGGTEAFF
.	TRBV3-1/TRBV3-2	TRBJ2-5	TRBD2	TGTGCCAGCAGCCAGATATCTAGCGGGGGGGGAGAGACCCAGTACTTC	CASSQISSGGGETQYF